This T cell receptor beta chain emerged from a study of blood T cell repertoires in COVID-19. As for the study in general: The samples span acute and convalescent COVID-19 from the United States, Italy and Spain. In each case, the material was cDNA or gDNA derived from T cells, B-cell-depleted T cells, or PBMCs.

V lost 6 bases and J lost 6, with 15 bases in between. In germline, CDR1 is KGHSH, CDR2 LQKENI. This CDR3 region has 14 residues. Original processing notes: How many nucleated cells were present was estimated from reference gene primer amplification. Clones were read by immunoSEQ multiplex PCR, and TCRdb kept only the in-frame ones, dropping some. That table furnishes V, J and clone size, whereas the DNA furnished D and trimming. Here the sample spans about 81,000 clones, 70% to 90% being singletons. This chain connects TRBV18 to TRBJ1-5; no clear D gene. Sample: peripheral blood. The source of this sequence is a man between 65 and 79 years old with active or convalescent COVID-19. The CDR3 DNA is TGTGCCAGCTCGCCTGGACTCAGCGGTCAGCCCCAGCATTTT. Translation: CASSPGLSGQPQHF.